These 21 T cell receptor beta chains originate from one sample sequenced in a study of graft-versus-host responses after intestinal transplantation. Sequencing used immunoSEQ multiplex PCR; TCRdb keeps in-frame clones, though not all of them. The sample carries about 39,000 clones, under 90% recorded once. The sequences come from PBMCs, collected less than 280 days after transplant. Receptors originate from a human patient who received an intestinal transplant, so some T cells may come from the graft donor.

The rearrangement joins TRBV10-2 to TRBJ2-2; D gene uncertain. Germline V gene data show CDR1 as WSHSY and CDR2 as SAAADI. This CDR3 is 14 amino acids long. The V and J ends lost 4 bases and 5 bases respectively, with 11 bases between them. CDR3 DNA sequence: TGCGCCAGCAGTGTAAATACAAAGACCGGGGAGCTGTTTTTT. This sequence encodes CASSVNTKTGELFF.

This clone came up once. The V and J genes are TRBV19 and TRBJ2-3; 8 bases match TRBD1. The CDR3 has 16 residues. V lost 4 bases, J lost 7 bases, and 13 bases stayed unmatched. The germline V gene encodes CDR1 LNHDA and CDR2 SQIVND (reference sequence). CDR3 amino acids: CASSTRTGSFGNTQYF. The CDR3 DNA reads TGTGCCAGTAGTACGCGGACAGGGTCGTTTGGGAATACGCAGTATTTT.

V usage is TRBV6-6 and J usage is TRBJ2-3, with TRBD2 matching 7 bases. The CDR3 runs to 13 residues. The V and J ends lost 6 bases and 4 bases, in that order; junction bases with no gene match: 4. Germline CDR1 MNHNY, CDR2 SVGAGI (reference sequence). The CDR3 nucleotides are TGTGCCAGCAGAACGACTAGCCCAGATACGCAGTATTTT. Protein product: CASRTTSPDTQYF.

This rearrangement joins TRBV1 to TRBJ2-1; the DNA was not compared with TRBD1, the D call given in the table. TRBV1 is annotated as a pseudogene. This CDR3 contains 15 residues. The CDR3: CTSSPRGQGLYVQFF. The CDR3 bases are TGCACCAGCTCCCCCCGCGGACAGGGCTTGTACGTGCAGTTCTTC.

V gene TRBV12-5 combines with J gene TRBJ2-3; 11 nucleotides match TRBD2. J was trimmed by 7 bases and V by 1 base; bases with no gene match: 10. CDR3 length: 17 amino acids. From germline, CDR1 is LGHNT and CDR2 FRNRAP. The CDR3 region has the DNA TGTGCTAGTGGTTTGGCCCTAGCGGGGGGCGCACGTTATACGCAGTATTTT. It specifies CASGLALAGGARYTQYF.

V is TRBV5-1 and J is TRBJ2-5; the D is unclear. The CDR3 loop spans 13 amino acids. With 5 bases removed from V and 4 bases from J, the gap between germline ends came to 12 bases. CDR1 is SGHRS and CDR2 is YFSETQ in the germline V gene. CDR3 protein: CASRSRTGETQYF. The CDR3 coding sequence is TGCGCCAGCAGGAGCCGTACGGGAGAGACCCAGTACTTC. Full variable domain (rest looked up from reference TRBV5-1 and TRBJ2-5): KAGVTQTPRYLIKTRGQQVTLSCSPISGHRSVSWYQQTPGQGLQFLFEYFSETQRNKGNFPGRFSGRQFSNSRSEMNVSTLELGDSALYLCASRSRTGETQYFGPGTRLLVL.

The chain links TRBV7-9 to TRBJ2-1; tentative D call: TRBD2 (6 bases). CDR1 is SEHNR and CDR2 is FQNEAQ in the germline V gene (reference sequence). This CDR3 contains 16 residues. The V gene lost 1 base and the J gene lost 3 bases, with 13 bases spanning the gap. In nucleotides, the CDR3 is TGTGCCAGCAGCTTAGTAGGTGGGGGGTTCTACAATGAGCAGTTCTTC. Protein product: CASSLVGGGFYNEQFF.

The chain carries TRBV2 and TRBJ1-1; D is unresolved. Germline V gene lookup returns CDR1 SNHLY and CDR2 FYNNEI. The CDR3 is 11 amino acids. Trimming pared 6 bases from V and 3 bases from J, leaving 5 bases between. In DNA form, the CDR3 reads TGTGCCAGCAGCCAAGACACTGAAGCTTTCTTT. It specifies CASSQDTEAFF.

The chain links TRBV9 to TRBJ2-1; D is possibly TRBD2 (6 bases). Germline V CDR1 and CDR2: SGDLS, YYNGEE. There are 14 residues in the CDR3. Trimming took off 3 bases at V and 3 bases at J, with 10 bases between the two ends. The CDR3 DNA is TGTGCCAGCAGCGGACTAGTGGTCTACAATGAGCAGTTCTTC. Protein: CASSGLVVYNEQFF.

The gene calls are TRBV6-5 and TRBJ1-1, with TRBD1 matching over 7 bases. There are 14 residues in the CDR3. V lost 8 bases and J lost 1; bases outside the gene matches: 7. Germline V gene sequence: CDR1 MNHEY, CDR2 SVGAGI. The chain's CDR3 is CASRLGGGNTEAFF. Here the CDR3 DNA reads TGTGCCAGCCGATTAGGGGGCGGGAACACTGAAGCTTTCTTT.

The chain joins TRBV14 to TRBJ1-5; 12 nucleotides line up with TRBD1. Germline loops: CDR1 SGHDN, CDR2 FVKESK. This CDR3 spans 18 amino acids. The ends lost 4 bases at V and 0 bases at J; junction bases unmatched: 7. CDR3 in amino acids: CASSPRDRGRNSNQPQHF. The CDR3 DNA sequence: TGTGCCAGCAGCCCCCGGGACAGGGGGCGAAATAGCAATCAGCCCCAGCATTTT. The whole variable domain, filled in from reference TRBV14 and TRBJ1-5, reads EAGVTQFPSHSVIEKGQTVTLRCDPISGHDNLYWYRRVMGKEIKFLLHFVKESKQDESGMPNNRFLAERTGGTYSTLKVQPAELEDSGVYFCASSPRDRGRNSNQPQHFGDGTRLSIL.

The V gene is TRBV2, the J gene TRBJ1-1; D is perhaps TRBD1 (6 bases). CDR1 SNHLY and CDR2 FYNNEI come from the germline V gene. The CDR3 runs to 16 residues. V gave up 7 bases and J gave up 11 bases, with 29 bases separating them. The DNA of the CDR3 is TGTGCCAGCAACCCCCCGGGCGCAGGGGTTTTTACGGCGGCTTTCTTT. It codes for CASNPPGAGVFTAAFF. Complete variable domain (other parts from reference TRBV2 and TRBJ1-1): EPEVTQTPSHQVTQMGQEVILRCVPISNHLYFYWYRQILGQKVEFLVSFYNNEISEKSEIFDDQFSVERPDGSNFTLKIRSTKLEDSAMYFCASNPPGAGVFTAAFFGQGTRLTVV.

This sequence joins TRBV10-1 and TRBJ2-1, with 16 bases fitting TRBD2. CDR1 is WNHNN and CDR2 is SYGVQD in the germline V gene (reference sequence). CDR3 length: 19 amino acids. V was clipped by 5 bases and J by 7 bases; unmatched bases: 14. Written as DNA, the CDR3 is TGCGCCAGCAGTTTCGGATCCGGGACTAGCGGGGGGGCGGCAAATGAGCAGTTCTTC. Its translation: CASSFGSGTSGGAANEQFF.

This clone was recorded only once. V gene TRBV5-1 combines with J gene TRBJ1-1; 7 bases match TRBD1. The V gene's germline CDR1 is SGHRS and CDR2 YFSETQ. After removal of 0 bases from V and 6 bases from J, the junction contained 5 bases not matched to a gene. The CDR3 totals 14 residues. Here the CDR3 DNA reads TGCGCCAGCAGCTTGGCCTCAGGGGGTTCTGAAGCTTTCTTT. Translation gives CASSLASGGSEAFF.

V and J are TRBV7-9 and TRBJ2-7; 7 nucleotides match TRBD2. Trimming at V came to 5 bases and at J to 1 base, leaving 2 bases not matched to a gene. Germline CDR1 and CDR2: SEHNR and FQNEAQ (reference sequence). This CDR3 has 13 residues. The CDR3 reads CASSGSGSYEQYF. The CDR3 DNA is TGTGCCAGCAGCGGTAGCGGGTCCTACGAGCAGTACTTC.

The chain employs TRBV28 and TRBJ2-7; D may be TRBD2 (5 bases). Germline CDR1 reads MDHEN; CDR2 reads SYDVKM. Deletions cut 3 bases from V and 0 bases from J, with 12 bases between. CDR3 length equals 15 residues. Here the CDR3 reads CASSFLALSSYEQYF. In DNA form, the CDR3 reads TGTGCCAGCAGTTTCTTAGCGTTAAGCTCCTACGAGCAGTACTTC.

The chain is built from TRBV5-1 and TRBJ2-3; TRBD1 matches 9 bases. This CDR3 has 14 residues. Germline V gene sequence: CDR1 SGHRS, CDR2 YFSETQ. After removal of 4 bases from V and 5 bases from J, the junction contained 5 bases not matched to a gene. CDR3 in DNA: TGCGCCAGCAGCCTTACAGGGGGCGTAGATACGCAGTATTTT. It translates to CASSLTGGVDTQYF.

This rearrangement joins TRBV15 to TRBJ1-4; no firm D call. The CDR3 is made up of 14 amino acids. V was cut by 1 base and J by 4 bases, with 7 bases left in between. Per the germline V gene, CDR1 is LNHNV and CDR2 is YYDKDF (reference sequence). This chain's CDR3 is CATSRVRGNEKLFF. CDR3 bases: TGTGCCACCAGCAGAGTCCGGGGTAATGAAAAACTGTTTTTT.

The chain recombines TRBV29-1 with TRBJ1-2, with 10 bases fitting TRBD1. J was trimmed by 5 bases and V by 4 bases; bases with no gene match: 4. Germline loops: CDR1 SQVTM, CDR2 ANQGSEA. This CDR3 is 13 amino acids long. The CDR3 DNA reads as TGCAGCGTTGCAGACAGGGGGCTTTATGGCTACACCTTC. Encoded protein: CSVADRGLYGYTF.

V usage is TRBV29-1 and J usage is TRBJ1-2; TRBD1 matches 9 bases. CDR1 is SQVTM, CDR2 ANQGSEA, per germline. With 0 bases clipped from V and 3 bases from J, the junction kept 14 bases outside the gene matches. This CDR3 is 18 amino acids long. In DNA form, the CDR3 reads TGCAGCGTTGAAGACCTCCCAGACAGGGGGGCTGATGACTATGGCTACACCTTC. Protein: CSVEDLPDRGADDYGYTF.

The chain has TRBV9 and TRBJ1-2, with 8 bases identical to TRBD1. The V gene end was trimmed by 4 bases and the J gene end by 3 bases; junction bases not matched to a gene: 8. Germline V gene sequence: CDR1 SGDLS, CDR2 YYNGEE. CDR3 length equals 15 residues. DNA of the CDR3: TGTGCCAGCAGCCGCACCAGGGGGCAGCACTATGGCTACACCTTC. This translates into CASSRTRGQHYGYTF.